This T cell receptor (beta chain) came from a study of cytomegalovirus exposure and HLA in healthy donors (dated by TCRdb to 2017 to 2019). For the wider study: According to a later analysis, the 100 to 150 validation repertoires were produced on the same platform as the 666 repertoires of the first cohort. Besides the first cohort of approximately 670 subjects, a separate validation cohort made up of over 95 different subjects was used. To predict cytomegalovirus infection status, the study combined high-throughput TCR immunosequencing, statistical association of individual TCRs with disease status, and machine learning. The study was designed to test whether signatures of past pathogen exposure could be identified by cataloging public T cell receptors. Overall study outcomes, separate from this receptor: While some public TCRs were present in many individuals, most TCR sequences turned up only very rarely across donors. The authors suggested that the approach could potentially be extended to other disease states and immunological phenotypes. In vitro tests confirmed that three of the cytomegalovirus-associated TCR beta chains recognize cytomegalovirus antigens. Of the cluster scores, roughly 95% were above 0 in a later analysis, which found that TCRs clustered in the first cohort also tended to co-occur in the 95 to 150 validation repertoires. In both the original and validation cohorts, the classifier was reported to diagnose cytomegalovirus status with high specificity and sensitivity. In the study, 150 to 200 TCR beta chains were listed as associated with cytomegalovirus. The validation cohort had no HLA typing available for a later analysis, so co-occurrence within that cohort was assessed over all 130 or so repertoires.

Remarks on this clone: Its antigen has not been determined. The input lacks base qualities; no much larger clone sits a single base away.

Libraries were prepared through the immunoSEQ multiplex PCR assay. As for the authors' bioinformatics: To diagnose cytomegalovirus status from the catalog of TCR beta chain sequences, a statistical classification framework was built. TCRdb stores this immuneACCESS table with in-frame sequences only. Part of the clones is absent; in the studies checked, under half of the shortfall reflects unresolved V genes, and no reason is known for the rest. For V, J and clone size, that table is used; D and trimming come from the DNA. In this sample the table shows 100,000 to 120,000 clones, around 95% of which occur a single time. 0.67% of the sample rests with the top ten. The donors belonged to the validation cohort of under 150 subjects, which was separate from the roughly 700-subject first cohort. The TCR was taken from a young woman in good health and CMV-seronegative. What was sequenced was PBMCs.

The CDR3 reads CASSQDDGTGTYEQYF. The base sequence is TGCGCCAGCAGCCAAGACGACGGGACAGGAACCTACGAGCAGTACTTC. The rearrangement joined TRBV4-1 to TRBJ2-7, with 8 junctional bases fitting TRBD1. Counted from cysteine to phenylalanine, this CDR3 has 16 amino acids. The DNA shown is the 48-base CDR3, in frame from base 1. According to the germline V gene, CDR1 reads MGHRA and CDR2 reads YSYEKL. V loses 0 bases at its end and J loses 2 bases; junction bases beyond the gene matches: 6.